Here is one T cell receptor beta chain with its context. Germline assignment: CDR1 LNHDA and CDR2 SQIVND (reference sequence). This CDR3 region has 16 residues. V gave up 10 bases and J gave up 4 bases, with 23 bases separating them. This specimen belongs to a study of cytomegalovirus exposure and HLA in healthy donors. Primers included in the PCR were 60 Vbeta and 13 Jbeta primers. Sequencing used immunoSEQ multiplex PCR; TCRdb keeps in-frame clones, though not all of them. This table has around 120,000 clones, 55% to 75% appearing once. The V call is TRBV19, the J call TRBJ1-3; D is possibly TRBD1 (5 bases). The sequence came from a man aged 25-40 years in good health and CMV-seropositive. The sequencing sample was made of PBMCs. The CDR3 coding sequence is TGTGCCACCTCTCAAGCGGGGGGACGGAGCGGAAACACCATATATTTT. It encodes CATSQAGGRSGNTIYF.